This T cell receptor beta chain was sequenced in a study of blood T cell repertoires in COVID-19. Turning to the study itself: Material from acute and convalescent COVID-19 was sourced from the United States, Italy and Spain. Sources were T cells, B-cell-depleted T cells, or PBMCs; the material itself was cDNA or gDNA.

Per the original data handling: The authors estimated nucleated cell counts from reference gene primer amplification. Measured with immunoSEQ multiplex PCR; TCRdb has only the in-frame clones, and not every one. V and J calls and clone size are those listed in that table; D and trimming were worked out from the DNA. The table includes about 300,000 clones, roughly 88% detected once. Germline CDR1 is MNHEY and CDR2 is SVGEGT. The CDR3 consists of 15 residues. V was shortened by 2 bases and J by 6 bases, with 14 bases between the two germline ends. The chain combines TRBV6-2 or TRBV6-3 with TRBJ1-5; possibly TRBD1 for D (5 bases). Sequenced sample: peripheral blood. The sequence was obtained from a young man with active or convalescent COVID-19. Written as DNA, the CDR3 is TGTGCCAGCAGTTACGGGACGGGAGGTGGTCAGCCCCAGCATTTT. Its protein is CASSYGTGGGQPQHF.